The 29 T cell receptor beta chains below come from one sample, sequenced in a study of cytomegalovirus exposure and HLA in healthy donors. The PCR had 60 Vbeta and 13 Jbeta primers. Only in-frame clones appear in the TCRdb table, and some are missing; sequencing was by immunoSEQ multiplex PCR. The data show 95,000 to 150,000 clones, with 70% to 80% seen just once and around 3.6% held by the top ten. Sequencing was carried out using PBMCs. Every receptor here comes from a man aged 25 to 40 in good health and CMV-seronegative.

The CDR3 here is CASRNPRGLGSETEAFF. Here the CDR3 DNA reads TGTGCCAGCCGCAACCCGCGGGGTCTCGGAAGCGAAACTGAAGCTTTCTTT. The V gene is TRBV28, the J gene TRBJ1-1; D uncertain. Germline CDR1 and CDR2: MDHEN and SYDVKM. CDR3 size: 17 residues. The V end was cut by 8 bases, the J end by 5 bases, with 27 bases between.

The gene calls are TRBV11-3 and TRBJ2-3; possibly TRBD1 for D (6 bases). The CDR3 length is 14 residues. Deletions cut 5 bases from V and 6 bases from J, with 15 bases between. Germline CDR1 is SGHNT and CDR2 is YENEEA. CDR3 DNA: TGTGCCAGCAGCCCCCCGGGACAAGTGGATACGCAGTATTTT. It specifies CASSPPGQVDTQYF. Using reference TRBV11-3 and TRBJ2-3 for the parts outside the CDR3, the full variable domain is EAGVVQSPRYKIIEKKQPVAFWCNPISGHNTLYWYLQNLGQGPELLIRYENEEAVDDSQLPKDRFSAERLKGVDSTLKIQPAELGDSAVYLCASSPPGQVDTQYFGPGTRLTVL.

V gene TRBV28 combines with J gene TRBJ2-7; 8 bases match TRBD1. The J segment lost 2 bases and the V segment lost 5 bases, leaving 5 bases of the junction unmatched. The CDR3 has 14 residues. The germline V gene has CDR1 MDHEN and CDR2 SYDVKM. CDR3 loop: CASSRTGSPYEQYF. The CDR3 DNA follows: TGTGCCAGCAGTCGGACAGGGAGCCCCTACGAGCAGTACTTC. The full variable domain, completed using reference TRBV28 and TRBJ2-7, is DVKVTQSSRYLVKRTGEKVFLECVQDMDHENMFWYRQDPGLGLRLIYFSYDVKMKEKGDIPEGYSVSREKKERFSLILESASTNQTSMYLCASSRTGSPYEQYFGPGTRLTVT.

V and J are TRBV30 and TRBJ1-5; D is perhaps TRBD1 (5 bases). Per germline, CDR1 GTSNPN and CDR2 SVGIG (reference sequence). The CDR3 runs 14 residues. Trimming stripped 1 base from V and 7 bases from J, with 14 bases between. CDR3 amino acids: CAWSGGQSWQPQHF. CDR3 DNA: TGTGCCTGGAGTGGCGGACAATCCTGGCAGCCCCAGCATTTT.

This chain links TRBV10-2 with TRBJ2-1; no clear D. The V end was cut by 8 bases, the J end by 0 bases, with 14 bases between. Germline CDR1 WSHSY, CDR2 SAAADI. CDR3 length: 15 amino acids. The CDR3 nucleotides are TGCGCCAGCGGCTTGTCCTCAAGCTCCTACAATGAGCAGTTCTTC. Amino acids: CASGLSSSSYNEQFF.

This clone has only a few counts. The chain employs TRBV20-1 and TRBJ1-1, with 8 bases aligning to TRBD1. The J segment lost 10 bases and the V segment lost 6 bases, leaving 7 bases of the junction unmatched. Germline V gives CDR1 DFQATT, CDR2 SNEGSKA (reference sequence). The CDR3 is 11 amino acids. The CDR3 DNA is TGCAGTGCGATCAGGGGGCAGGTAGCTTTCTTT. Protein sequence: CSAIRGQVAFF.

This clone showed up just a few times. V usage is TRBV5-1 and J usage is TRBJ2-7, with a weak D call TRBD2 (6 bases). This CDR3 region has 14 residues. Deletions cut 0 bases from V and 6 bases from J, with 13 bases between. Germline V gives CDR1 SGHRS, CDR2 YFSETQ. CDR3 nucleotide sequence: TGCGCCAGCAGCTTGGTCCAGGGAGGAGGCGAGCAGTACTTC. Its protein product is CASSLVQGGGEQYF.

This chain joins TRBV5-6 and TRBJ2-7; D unresolved. Germline V lookup: CDR1 SGHDT, CDR2 YYEEEE. The CDR3 contains 12 residues. V was clipped by 4 bases and J by 5 bases, with 10 bases between them. CDR3 nucleotides: TGTGCCAGCAGCATGGACCGGGACGAGCAGTACTTC. Its protein product is CASSMDRDEQYF.

The V call is TRBV2, the J call TRBJ2-7, with a weak D call TRBD1 (6 bases). Trimming took off 5 bases at V and 0 bases at J, with 14 bases between the two ends. CDR3 length equals 15 residues. Germline CDR1 SNHLY, CDR2 FYNNEI. CDR3 protein: CASSLMLDSSYEQYF. Here the CDR3 DNA reads TGTGCCAGCAGTCTAATGTTGGACAGCTCCTACGAGCAGTACTTC.

The V gene is TRBV7-9, the J gene TRBJ2-2; perhaps TRBD2 as D (5 bases). CDR3 size: 17 residues. CDR1 and CDR2 (germline): SEHNR, FQNEAQ (reference sequence). This CDR3 reads CASNGVPGRSNTGELFF. Here the CDR3 DNA reads TGTGCTTCAAACGGGGTTCCGGGAAGGAGTAACACCGGGGAGCTGTTTTTT. The entire variable domain, with the rest obtained from reference TRBV7-9 and TRBJ2-2, is as follows: DTGVSQNPRHKITKRGQNVTFRCDPISEHNRLYWYRQTLGQGPEFLTYFQNEAQLEKSRLLSDRFSAERPKGSFSTLEIQRTEQGDSAMYLCASNGVPGRSNTGELFFGEGSRLTVL.

This clone appeared once. Germline and junction disagree at one end, which may indicate a read error. This rearrangement joins TRBV11-2 to TRBJ1-1; D gene ambiguous. The length of the CDR3 is 14 residues. Germline-derived CDR1 and CDR2 are SGHAT and FQNNGV. This CDR3 reads CASSPFNGNTEASF. DNA for the CDR3: TGTGCCAGCAGCCCCTTCAACGGGAACACTGAAGCTTCCTTT.

The chain combines TRBV6-1 with TRBJ2-3; 7 bases fit TRBD2. V shed 6 bases, J shed 2 bases, and the junction held 8 bases outside the gene matches. This CDR3 region has 15 residues. CDR1 and CDR2 from the germline V gene are MNHNS and SASEGT. The CDR3, as DNA: TGTGCCAGCAGATGGGGAGCGGGGTACACAGATACGCAGTATTTT. Its translation: CASRWGAGYTDTQYF.

In this sample, this clone turned up once. J is TRBJ2-7 and V is TRBV27; TRBD2 agrees at 9 bases. Germline V CDR1 and CDR2: MNHEY, SMNVEV (reference sequence). V lost 5 bases to trimming and J lost 2 bases; unmatched junction nucleotides: 4. This CDR3 comprises 14 residues. The CDR3: CASSQTSGPYEQYF. The CDR3 DNA reads as TGTGCCAGCAGTCAGACTAGCGGACCCTACGAGCAGTACTTC.

The rearrangement joins TRBV28 to TRBJ2-1; D possibly corresponds to TRBD2 (6 bases). Trimming left V 6 bases short and J 0 bases short, with 15 bases between. CDR1 MDHEN and CDR2 SYDVKM come from the germline V gene. The CDR3 covers 16 residues. The CDR3 DNA is TGTGCCAGCAGATCGACGTGGAGGGGCTCCTACAATGAGCAGTTCTTC. Its protein is CASRSTWRGSYNEQFF.

This clone was recorded a few times. The chain employs TRBV6-4 and TRBJ2-1; 12 bases fit TRBD2. With V trimmed by 0 bases and J by 6 bases, 0 bases remained unmatched. Germline V gives CDR1 MRHNA, CDR2 SNTAGT. This CDR3 has 15 amino acids. DNA for the CDR3: TGTGCCAGCAGTGACTCGACTAGCGGGAGCAATGAGCAGTTCTTC. Translating gives CASSDSTSGSNEQFF.

The chain joins TRBV5-5 to TRBJ1-1; D is perhaps TRBD1 (6 bases). This CDR3 comprises 15 residues. Germline V gene sequence: CDR1 SGHKS, CDR2 YYEKEE (reference sequence). Trimming left V 0 bases short and J 4 bases short, with 13 bases between. CDR3 sequence: CASSLVPGAFTEAFF. In nucleotides, the CDR3 is TGTGCCAGCAGCTTGGTACCAGGGGCCTTCACTGAAGCTTTCTTT.

The chain combines TRBV9 with TRBJ2-1; D perhaps matches TRBD2 (6 bases). The germline V and J ends were trimmed by 3 bases and 9 bases, with 16 bases remaining between them. CDR3 length: 14 residues. Germline V lookup: CDR1 SGDLS, CDR2 YYNGEE. CDR3 DNA: TGTGCCAGCAGCGCGACGGACTACCTTATTGAGCAGTTCTTC. Its protein product is CASSATDYLIEQFF.

The genes are TRBV5-6 and TRBJ2-3, with 11 nucleotides matching TRBD2. The germline gives CDR1 SGHDT, CDR2 YYEEEE. The CDR3 length is 16 residues. V lost 4 bases and J lost 4; bases outside the gene matches: 8. CDR3 sequence: CASSVLAGGGADTQYF. CDR3 nucleotide sequence: TGTGCCAGCAGCGTATTAGCGGGGGGGGGCGCAGATACGCAGTATTTT. The variable domain in full, completed from reference TRBV5-6 and TRBJ2-3, reads DAGVTQSPTHLIKTRGQQVTLRCSPKSGHDTVSWYQQALGQGPQFIFQYYEEEERQRGNFPDRFSGHQFPNYSSELNVNALLLGDSALYLCASSVLAGGGADTQYFGPGTRLTVL.

The chain carries TRBV5-4 and TRBJ2-1, with TRBD2 matching 13 bases. CDR3 length equals 17 residues. Germline V gives CDR1 SGHNT, CDR2 YYREEE (reference sequence). After removal of 0 bases from V and 8 bases from J, the junction contained 8 bases not matched to a gene. In DNA form, the CDR3 reads TGTGCCAGCAGCTTGGGGGGGACTAGCGGGGCCTTCGATGAGCAGTTCTTC. Translated: CASSLGGTSGAFDEQFF.

The CDR3 region has the DNA TGTGCCAGCAGTTTGGTACGGCAGGACACCATATATTTT. Translating it yields CASSLVRQDTIYF. V is TRBV28 and J is TRBJ1-3; no clear D gene. V lost 3 bases, J lost 8 bases, and 11 bases lay in between. CDR3 length equals 13 residues. Per the germline V gene, CDR1 is MDHEN and CDR2 is SYDVKM.

V gene TRBV18 combines with J gene TRBJ1-2; D remains ambiguous. The CDR3 length is 15 residues. Looked up from germline, CDR1 is KGHSH and CDR2 is LQKENI. V gave up 0 bases and J gave up 4 bases, with 12 bases separating them. The CDR3 nucleotides are TGTGCCAGCTCACCACCGGAGGTCGGCGGCTATGGCTACACCTTC. This gives the protein CASSPPEVGGYGYTF.

The J gene is TRBJ1-6, the V gene TRBV28, with 7 bases lining up with TRBD1. The germline gives CDR1 MDHEN, CDR2 SYDVKM. J lost 0 bases, V lost 4 bases, and 6 bases had no gene match. This CDR3 spans 17 amino acids. The CDR3 region is CASSSGQFSSYNSPLHF. CDR3 sequence (DNA): TGTGCCAGCAGTTCGGGACAGTTTAGCTCCTATAATTCACCCCTCCACTTT.

This chain connects TRBV6-5 to TRBJ1-2; 10 positions agree with TRBD1. Trimming took 3 bases from V and 6 from J; bases not matched to a gene: 4. The CDR3 covers 14 residues. Germline V CDR1 and CDR2: MNHEY, SVGAGI. The CDR3 protein is CASSYTTGGNGYTF. The CDR3 DNA sequence: TGTGCCAGCAGTTATACGACAGGGGGCAATGGCTACACCTTC.

This clone was detected a few times. This chain joins TRBV5-1 and TRBJ2-5; no reliable D call. The germline gives CDR1 SGHRS, CDR2 YFSETQ. Between the trimmed V and J ends, which lost 4 bases and 2 bases, there was a span of 6 bases. The CDR3 extends over 12 amino acids. In DNA, the CDR3 is TGCGCCAGCAGCGATAGTCAAGAGACCCAGTACTTC. Its translation is CASSDSQETQYF.

The CDR3 here is CASSDPGTSGDNTGELFF. The CDR3 bases are TGCGCCAGCAGCGACCCGGGGACTAGCGGTGATAACACCGGGGAGCTGTTTTTT. V gene TRBV10-1 combines with J gene TRBJ2-2, with TRBD2 matching 11 bases. The CDR3 is made up of 18 amino acids. The J segment lost 2 bases and the V segment lost 6 bases, leaving 11 bases of the junction unmatched. The germline gives CDR1 WNHNN, CDR2 SYGVQD (reference sequence).

This chain connects TRBV6-6 to TRBJ2-4; TRBD1 matches at 7 bases. Looked up from germline, CDR1 is MNHNY and CDR2 is SVGAGI (reference sequence). The CDR3 length is 14 residues. The trim removed 7 bases at V and 6 bases at J, leaving 9 bases unmatched. The CDR3 coding sequence is TGTGCCAGCACCCTGACAGGGACGGGAAACATTCAGTACTTC. It yields the protein CASTLTGTGNIQYF.

This chain joins TRBV27 and TRBJ2-2, with 9 positions matching TRBD1. This CDR3 has 14 amino acids. V lost 6 bases to trimming and J lost 6 bases; unmatched junction nucleotides: 5. CDR1 and CDR2 from the germline V gene are MNHEY and SMNVEV (reference sequence). The CDR3 loop is CASRWTGVPGELFF. The CDR3 DNA reads as TGTGCCAGCAGGTGGACAGGGGTACCCGGGGAGCTGTTTTTT.

Only a few counts were recorded for this clone. The chain carries TRBV2 and TRBJ1-2; D is undetermined. Trimming took 3 bases from V and 4 from J, leaving 12 bases between them. This CDR3 is 14 amino acids long. From germline, CDR1 is SNHLY and CDR2 FYNNEI. The chain's CDR3 is CASSEAGFSYGYTF. The CDR3 bases are TGTGCCAGCAGTGAGGCGGGCTTCAGCTATGGCTACACCTTC. Looking up the rest from reference TRBV2 and TRBJ1-2 gives the full variable domain: EPEVTQTPSHQVTQMGQEVILRCVPISNHLYFYWYRQILGQKVEFLVSFYNNEISEKSEIFDDQFSVERPDGSNFTLKIRSTKLEDSAMYFCASSEAGFSYGYTFGSGTRLTVV.

The chain has TRBV5-1 and TRBJ2-1; 8 positions agree with TRBD2. CDR1 and CDR2 from the germline V gene are SGHRS and YFSETQ. The CDR3 extends over 18 amino acids. Trimming at V came to 3 bases and at J to 3 bases, leaving 14 bases not matched to a gene. CDR3 loop: CASSSKTSATSHYNEQFF. In DNA form, the CDR3 reads TGCGCCAGCAGCTCAAAGACTAGCGCCACCTCTCACTACAATGAGCAGTTCTTC. The complete variable domain, with remaining parts taken from reference TRBV5-1 and TRBJ2-1, reads KAGVTQTPRYLIKTRGQQVTLSCSPISGHRSVSWYQQTPGQGLQFLFEYFSETQRNKGNFPGRFSGRQFSNSRSEMNVSTLELGDSALYLCASSSKTSATSHYNEQFFGPGTRLTVL.